Below are 25 T cell receptor beta chains sequenced from a single sample in a study of T cell changes during pregnancy in multiple sclerosis. Here immunoSEQ multiplex PCR was the method, and the copy in TCRdb shows in-frame clones only, minus some. Among around 78,000 clones listed, around 93% were seen once. The sample consisted of peripheral blood, taken in the second trimester of pregnancy. The receptor set was obtained from a female donor with multiple sclerosis, enrolled in a pregnancy study.

The J gene is TRBJ2-4, the V gene TRBV7-6; 8 nucleotides agree with TRBD1. Looked up from germline, CDR1 is SGHVS and CDR2 is FNYEAQ. V dropped 4 bases and J dropped 6; count of bases not matched to a gene: 11. The CDR3 is made up of 16 amino acids. The CDR3 nucleotides read TGTGCCAGCAGCTCGCCAATCGCGGACAGGGTAAACATTCAGTACTTC. It yields the protein CASSSPIADRVNIQYF.

This clone was picked up one time. V usage is TRBV5-1 and J usage is TRBJ2-7; D not resolved. CDR3 size: 15 residues. Germline CDR1 reads SGHRS; CDR2 reads YFSETQ. V was cut by 2 bases and J by 0 bases, with 12 bases left in between. CDR3 in amino acids: CASSFNADSSYEQYF. CDR3 in DNA: TGCGCCAGCAGCTTTAATGCGGATAGCTCCTACGAGCAGTACTTC.

The chain links TRBV28 to TRBJ1-2; no clear D gene. The CDR3 has 13 residues. Germline loops: CDR1 MDHEN, CDR2 SYDVKM. Trimming took 3 bases from V and 8 from J, leaving 13 bases between them. The CDR3 DNA reads TGTGCCAGCAGTTTGGTTCAGGTAGCGGGCTACACCTTC. Translating it yields CASSLVQVAGYTF.

The chain links TRBV7-3 to TRBJ2-1; TRBD2 matches at 11 bases. J was trimmed by 3 bases and V by 0 bases; bases with no gene match: 7. CDR3 length equals 18 residues. Germline V gives CDR1 SGHTA, CDR2 FQGTGA. The DNA for the CDR3 is TGTGCCAGCAGCTTAACGGTCTTGGGGACTAGCGGCTACAATGAGCAGTTCTTC. It specifies CASSLTVLGTSGYNEQFF.

The V and J genes are TRBV5-8 and TRBJ1-6, with TRBD1 as a possible D gene (5 bases). V gave up 4 bases and J gave up 8 bases, with 16 bases separating them. The CDR3 runs 15 residues. Germline V gene lookup returns CDR1 SGHTS and CDR2 YDEGEE. CDR3 sequence: CASSQNTWGDSPLHF. The CDR3 DNA reads as TGTGCCAGCAGCCAAAATACCTGGGGGGATTCACCCCTCCACTTT.

This sequence joins TRBV6-5 and TRBJ1-1; the match to TRBD1 covers 7 bases. The CDR3 loop spans 14 amino acids. Trimming took 1 base from V and 7 from J; bases not matched to a gene: 6. CDR1 is MNHEY, CDR2 SVGAGI, per germline. The CDR3 region is CASSYFRQGNEAFF. CDR3 in DNA: TGTGCCAGCAGTTACTTTAGACAGGGCAATGAAGCTTTCTTT.

The rearrangement joins TRBV15 to TRBJ2-5; 8 bases map to TRBD2. V gave up 4 bases and J gave up 2 bases; unmatched junction bases: 6. The CDR3 extends over 15 amino acids. Germline CDR1 and CDR2: LNHNV and YYDKDF (reference sequence). CDR3 sequence (DNA): TGTGCCACCAGCACACAGCGGGGGATACAAGAGACCCAGTACTTC. As protein: CATSTQRGIQETQYF.

This chain links TRBV19 with TRBJ1-4, with D possibly being TRBD1 (5 bases). Germline V gives CDR1 LNHDA, CDR2 SQIVND (reference sequence). The CDR3 length is 15 residues. Trimming pared 5 bases from V and 7 bases from J, leaving 17 bases between. In DNA form, the CDR3 reads TGTGCCAGTAGTGCCCCCAGGGCGAGAATTGAAAAACTGTTTTTT. It encodes CASSAPRARIEKLFF.

CDR3 in DNA: TGTGCCAGCAGTGAAAGCCCAAAACCCTACGAGCAGTACTTC. Its translation is CASSESPKPYEQYF. The chain links TRBV2 to TRBJ2-7; D call uncertain. This CDR3 contains 14 residues. The germline V gene encodes CDR1 SNHLY and CDR2 FYNNEI. With 2 bases removed from V and 2 bases from J, the gap between germline ends came to 10 bases.

The rearrangement joins TRBV4-2 to TRBJ1-1, with TRBD1 as a possible D gene (5 bases). The V end was cut by 2 bases, the J end by 3 bases, with 19 bases between. CDR1 LGHNA and CDR2 YNFKEQ come from the germline V gene. This CDR3 contains 17 residues. CDR3 sequence: CASSQSMTDTFYTEAFF. The CDR3 nucleotides are TGTGCCAGCAGCCAAAGTATGACAGATACATTCTACACTGAAGCTTTCTTT.

The chain is built from TRBV9 and TRBJ2-7; a possible D gene is TRBD1 (5 bases). Germline-derived CDR1 and CDR2 are SGDLS and YYNGEE. The CDR3 is 15 residues long. The V end lost 0 bases, the J end lost 7 bases, and 17 bases lay between the germline ends. CDR3 in amino acids: CASSVAVRGSFEQYF. The CDR3 nucleotides are TGTGCCAGCAGCGTAGCTGTTAGGGGATCGTTTGAGCAGTACTTC.

The chain combines TRBV18 with TRBJ2-7; D is unresolved. CDR1 is KGHSH, CDR2 LQKENI, per germline. With 6 bases removed from V and 3 bases from J, the gap between germline ends came to 9 bases. This CDR3 is 12 amino acids long. CDR3: CASSSSGYEQYF. The CDR3 DNA reads TGTGCCAGCTCGTCCAGTGGCTACGAGCAGTACTTC.

The V call is TRBV7-2, the J call TRBJ2-5; 9 bases match TRBD1. The V segment lost 4 bases and the J segment 5 bases; nucleotides outside the gene matches: 8. This CDR3 spans 15 amino acids. The germline V gene encodes CDR1 SGHTA and CDR2 FQGNSA. CDR3 sequence (DNA): TGTGCCAGCAGCTCAGTCCTGGACAGGGGCGAGACCCAGTACTTC. Amino acids: CASSSVLDRGETQYF. The full variable domain, rest sourced from reference TRBV7-2 and TRBJ2-5, is GAGVSQSPSNKVTEKGKDVELRCDPISGHTALYWYRQSLGQGLEFLIYFQGNSAPDKSGLPSDRFSAERTGGSVSTLTIQRTQQEDSAVYLCASSSVLDRGETQYFGPGTRLLVL.

This clone was observed a single time. The chain recombines TRBV13 with TRBJ1-3, with unresolved D. This CDR3 has 14 amino acids. Germline CDR1 and CDR2: PRHDT and FYEKMQ (reference sequence). Trimming removed 1 base from V and 8 bases from J, with 12 bases in between. DNA of the CDR3: TGTGCCAGCAGCTTAGATGGAGGCGGGGACACCATATATTTT. Translating gives CASSLDGGGDTIYF.

The chain combines TRBV5-1 with TRBJ1-2; TRBD1 is a possible D gene (5 bases). The germline V gene encodes CDR1 SGHRS and CDR2 YFSETQ. This CDR3 region has 12 residues. The V gene lost 5 bases and the J gene lost 2 bases, with 7 bases spanning the gap. The CDR3 DNA sequence: TGCGCCAGCAGACAGGAAAACTATGGCTACACCTTC. Protein product: CASRQENYGYTF. The variable domain in full, with the rest retrieved from reference TRBV5-1 and TRBJ1-2, is KAGVTQTPRYLIKTRGQQVTLSCSPISGHRSVSWYQQTPGQGLQFLFEYFSETQRNKGNFPGRFSGRQFSNSRSEMNVSTLELGDSALYLCASRQENYGYTFGSGTRLTVV.

The chain uses TRBV5-1 and TRBJ2-7; D not certain. Germline V gene data show CDR1 as SGHRS and CDR2 as YFSETQ. This CDR3 has 14 residues. Trimming cost V 0 bases and J 4 bases, with 11 bases left between them. The CDR3 loop is CASSLGGPGYEQYF. In nucleotides, the CDR3 is TGCGCCAGCAGCTTGGGTGGTCCCGGGTACGAGCAGTACTTC.

The rearrangement links TRBV10-3 to TRBJ2-3; 7 bases align to TRBD1. The CDR3 runs to 14 residues. The J segment lost 5 bases and the V segment lost 3 bases, leaving 5 bases of the junction unmatched. Germline CDR1 reads ENHRY; CDR2 reads SYGVKD. The CDR3 sequence is CAISEEGAGDTQYF. CDR3 DNA: TGTGCCATCAGTGAAGAGGGGGCTGGAGATACGCAGTATTTT.

The V gene is TRBV6-5, the J gene TRBJ1-6; D uncertain. The germline CDR1 and CDR2 sequences are MNHEY and SVGAGI. The ends were cut back, 7 bases at V and 3 bases at J, with 13 bases in the middle. The CDR3 loop spans 15 amino acids. The CDR3 nucleotides are TGTGCCAGCACTCCCCGGGGATTCTATAATTCACCCCTCCACTTT. Translation gives CASTPRGFYNSPLHF.

The chain recombines TRBV2 with TRBJ1-2; TRBD1 is a possible D gene (5 bases). The CDR3 has 12 amino acids. Germline V CDR1 and CDR2: SNHLY, FYNNEI. V was cut by 3 bases and J by 8 bases, with 10 bases left in between. The CDR3 spells CASSEQGAGYTF. The CDR3 nucleotides read TGTGCCAGCAGTGAGCAAGGGGCAGGCTACACCTTC.

V gene TRBV7-3 combines with J gene TRBJ2-5, with TRBD1 identical over 9 bases. The V gene's germline CDR1 is SGHTA and CDR2 FQGTGA. J gave up 1 base and V 6 bases, and 6 bases lay outside the gene matches. This CDR3 region has 15 residues. The CDR3: CASRRGQGPQETQYF. The CDR3 region has the DNA TGTGCCAGCAGACGAGGACAGGGGCCCCAAGAGACCCAGTACTTC.

This clone came up a few times. This chain links TRBV2 with TRBJ2-7; 7 nucleotides line up with TRBD1. The CDR3 contains 14 residues. CDR1 SNHLY and CDR2 FYNNEI come from the germline V gene. The V segment lost 6 bases and the J segment 2 bases; nucleotides outside the gene matches: 7. The CDR3 loop is CASSYSDRTYEQYF. CDR3 nucleotide sequence: TGTGCCAGCAGCTATTCGGACAGGACCTACGAGCAGTACTTC.

The rearrangement uses TRBV5-1 and TRBJ1-2; 7 nucleotides match TRBD1. This CDR3 has 14 amino acids. The V segment lost 3 bases and the J segment 2 bases; nucleotides outside the gene matches: 4. Germline loops: CDR1 SGHRS, CDR2 YFSETQ. The DNA for the CDR3 is TGCGCCAGCAGCTCTTTGACAGGGAACTATGGCTACACCTTC. This encodes CASSSLTGNYGYTF.

The chain employs TRBV5-4 and TRBJ1-1; TRBD1 aligns across 7 bases. V gave up 3 bases and J gave up 3 bases; unmatched junction bases: 5. In germline, CDR1 is SGHNT, CDR2 YYREEE (reference sequence). The CDR3 totals 14 residues. The CDR3 loop is CASSSGQAHTEAFF. The CDR3 DNA reads TGTGCCAGCAGCTCTGGACAGGCTCACACTGAAGCTTTCTTT.

The rearrangement uses TRBV11-2 and TRBJ1-4, with 7 bases that match TRBD1. The ends lost 8 bases at V and 8 bases at J; junction bases unmatched: 8. CDR1 SGHAT and CDR2 FQNNGV come from the germline V gene. This CDR3 has 13 amino acids. This chain's CDR3 is CASRLHRGEKLFF. The CDR3 coding sequence is TGTGCCAGCCGCCTCCACAGGGGCGAAAAACTGTTTTTT.

The J gene is TRBJ2-5, the V gene TRBV19; 12 positions match TRBD1. Per germline, CDR1 LNHDA and CDR2 SQIVND (reference sequence). CDR3 length: 15 amino acids. J was trimmed by 5 bases and V by 7 bases; bases with no gene match: 8. CDR3 protein: CASTPGDRGRETQYF. Here the CDR3 DNA reads TGTGCCAGTACCCCGGGGGACAGGGGGCGCGAGACCCAGTACTTC.